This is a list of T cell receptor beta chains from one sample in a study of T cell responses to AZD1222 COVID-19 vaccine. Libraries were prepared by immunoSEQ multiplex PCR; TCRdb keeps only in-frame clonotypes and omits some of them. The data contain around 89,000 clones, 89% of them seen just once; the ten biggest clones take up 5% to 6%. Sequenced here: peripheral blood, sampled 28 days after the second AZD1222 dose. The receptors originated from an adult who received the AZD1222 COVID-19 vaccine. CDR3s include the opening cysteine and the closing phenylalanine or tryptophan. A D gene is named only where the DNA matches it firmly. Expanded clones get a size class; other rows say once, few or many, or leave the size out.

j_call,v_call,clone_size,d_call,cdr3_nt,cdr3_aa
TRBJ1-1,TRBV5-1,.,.,TGCGCCAGCAGCTTGCCAGGGGCTGTGACTGAAGCTTTCTTT,CASSLPGAVTEAFF
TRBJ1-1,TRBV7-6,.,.,TGTGCCAGCAGCCGAAACCTCGGAACTGAAGCTTTCTTT,CASSRNLGTEAFF
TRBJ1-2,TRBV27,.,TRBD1,TGTGCCAGCAGTCAGGGACAGGGGTACAACTATGGCTACACCTTC,CASSQGQGYNYGYTF
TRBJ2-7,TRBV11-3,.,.,TGTGCCAGCAAACAACGGGACGAAGGAGGGGGCGAGCAGTACTTC,CASKQRDEGGGEQYF
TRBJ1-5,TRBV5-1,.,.,TGCGCCAGCAGCCCGGCGGGGGGGAATCAGCCCCAGCATTTT,CASSPAGGNQPQHF
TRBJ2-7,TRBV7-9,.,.,TGTGCCAGCAGCCCAGGCTCCTACGAGCAGTACTTC,CASSPGSYEQYF
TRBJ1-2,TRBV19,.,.,TGTGCCAGTACCCTAGGAGAGGGCTACACCTTC,CASTLGEGYTF
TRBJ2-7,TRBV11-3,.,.,TGTGCCAGCAGCTTAGGAGGGGCGGAGACCTACGAGCAGTACTTC,CASSLGGAETYEQYF
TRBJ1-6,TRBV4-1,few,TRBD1,TGCGCCAGCAGCCAAGGAATCCGGGACAGGTATAATTCACCCCTCCACTTT,CASSQGIRDRYNSPLHF
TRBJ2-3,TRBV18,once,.,TGTGCCAGCTCACCACGAGGCGCGAGCACAGATACGCAGTATTTT,CASSPRGASTDTQYF
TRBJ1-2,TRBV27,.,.,TGTGCCAGCAGTTTAAGCGGCTGGTATAGGGGATTTGCTAACTATGGCTACACCTTC,CASSLSGWYRGFANYGYTF
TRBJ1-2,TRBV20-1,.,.,TGCAGTGCTAGCGGGGGGAGTGGCTACACCTTC,CSASGGSGYTF
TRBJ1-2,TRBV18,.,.,TGTGCCAGCTCACCCGTGACAGTTTCCTATGGCTACACCTTC,CASSPVTVSYGYTF
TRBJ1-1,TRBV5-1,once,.,TGCGCCAGCAGCCCCGCGGGGGGGAACACTGAAGCTTTCTTT,CASSPAGGNTEAFF
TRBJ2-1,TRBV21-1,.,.,TGTGCCAACACCCGACTAGCGGGGGGTGGGTCCTACAATGAGCAGTTCTTC,CANTRLAGGGSYNEQFF
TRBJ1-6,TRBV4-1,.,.,TGCGCCAGCAGCCAAGACGAGGCCCGGGGATCACCCCTCCACTTT,CASSQDEARGSPLHF
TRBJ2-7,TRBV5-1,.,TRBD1,TGCGCCAGCAGCGGGGGACAGGGTTCCCTCTACGAGCAGTACTTC,CASSGGQGSLYEQYF
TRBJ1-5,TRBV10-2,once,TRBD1,TGCGCCAGCAGTAGACAGGGATCGGTAAGACCCCAGCATTTT,CASSRQGSVRPQHF
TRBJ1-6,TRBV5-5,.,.,TGTGCCAGCAGCTTGACGCACAGCTCCTATAATTCACCCCTCCACTTT,CASSLTHSSYNSPLHF
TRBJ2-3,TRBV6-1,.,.,TGTGCCAGCAGTGAAGTTCGGGGGCCAGATACGCAGTATTTT,CASSEVRGPDTQYF
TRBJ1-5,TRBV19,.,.,TGTGCCAGTAACAGGGTCTTCAACAATCAGCCCCAGCATTTT,CASNRVFNNQPQHF
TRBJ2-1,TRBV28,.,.,TGTGCCAGCAGTTTTCGGAACTTCCCGGATGAGCAGTTCTTC,CASSFRNFPDEQFF
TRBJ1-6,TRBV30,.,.,TGTGCCTGGAGTGAGGCGACAAACCGGCGGCTTAATTCACCCCTCCACTTT,CAWSEATNRRLNSPLHF
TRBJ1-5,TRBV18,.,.,TGTGCCAGCTCCCTCGATAGCAATCAGCCCCAGCATTTT,CASSLDSNQPQHF
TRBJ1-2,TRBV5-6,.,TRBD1,TGTGCCAGCAGCCGGAGGGGACAGGACTTTAGCTACACCTTC,CASSRRGQDFSYTF
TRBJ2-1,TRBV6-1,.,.,TGTGCCAGCAGTGAGGGACGGACGAGCTCCTACAATGAGCAGTTCTTC,CASSEGRTSSYNEQFF
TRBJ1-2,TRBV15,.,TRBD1,TGTGCCACCAGCAAATCCGGAGAGCCGGGACAGGGAAACTATGGCTACACCTTC,CATSKSGEPGQGNYGYTF
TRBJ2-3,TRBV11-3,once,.,TGTGCCAGCAGCTTCAGGGTCTTAAGCACAGATACGCAGTATTTT,CASSFRVLSTDTQYF
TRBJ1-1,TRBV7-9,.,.,TGTGCCAGCAGCTTTTCGGGACAAGACAGCATAGCTTTCTTT,CASSFSGQDSIAFF
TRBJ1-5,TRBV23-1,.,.,TGCGCCTGTGGCAGTAGCAATCAGCCCCAGCATTTT,CACGSSNQPQHF
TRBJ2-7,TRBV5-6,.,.,TGTGCCAGCAGCTTGGTCTGGACGAGGAGCTCCTACGAGCAGTACTTC,CASSLVWTRSSYEQYF
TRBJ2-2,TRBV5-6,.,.,TGTGCCAGCAGACTTGACATAACCGGGGAGCTGTTTTTT,CASRLDITGELFF
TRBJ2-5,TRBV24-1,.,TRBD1,TGTGCCACCAGTGAACCGACAGGGTCGGAGACCCAGTACTTC,CATSEPTGSETQYF
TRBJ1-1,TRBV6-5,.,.,TGTGCCAGCAGTTACGAGGGGGGGTCTTTCTTT,CASSYEGGSFF
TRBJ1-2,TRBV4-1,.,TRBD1,TGCGCCAGCAGCTTTTCCCTCGGGACAGGGAATGGCTACACCTTC,CASSFSLGTGNGYTF
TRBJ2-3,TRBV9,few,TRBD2,TGTGCCAGCAGCGCGAGACCCGGGACTAGAGTTGGTACGCAGTATTTT,CASSARPGTRVGTQYF
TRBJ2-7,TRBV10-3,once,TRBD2,TGTGCCATCAGTGGGGTGACTAGCGGGGGGGATGGTGGCGCCTACGAGCAGTACTTC,CAISGVTSGGDGGAYEQYF
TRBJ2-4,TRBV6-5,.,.,TGTGCCAGCAGTTACGGAGACACGGCAGCCAAAAACATTCAGTACTTC,CASSYGDTAAKNIQYF
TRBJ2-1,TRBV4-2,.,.,TGTGCCAGCAGCCCCACCGGGGCGAGCTCCTACAATGAGCAGTTCTTC,CASSPTGASSYNEQFF
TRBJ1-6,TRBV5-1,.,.,TGCGCCAGCAGCTCGGGGTCATCTTATTCACCCCTCCACTTT,CASSSGSSYSPLHF
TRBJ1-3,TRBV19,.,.,TGTGCCAGTAATCCATCCTCTGGAAACACCATATATTTT,CASNPSSGNTIYF
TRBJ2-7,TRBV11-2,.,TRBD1,TGTGCCAGCAGCCCCGGGACAGCCTACGAGCAGTACTTC,CASSPGTAYEQYF
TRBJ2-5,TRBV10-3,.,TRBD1,TGTGCCATCAGTGGGTCCGGGACAGGGGTCTCAGAGACCCAGTACTTC,CAISGSGTGVSETQYF
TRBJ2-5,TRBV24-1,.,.,TGTGCCACCAGTCTTAGTCTCCAAGAGACCCAGTACTTC,CATSLSLQETQYF
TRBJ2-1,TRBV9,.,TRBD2,TGTGCCAGCAGCTATTTGGGCGGGGGGGTCTACAATGAGCAGTTCTTC,CASSYLGGGVYNEQFF
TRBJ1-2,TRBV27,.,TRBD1,TGTGCCAGCAGTTTTCGACCTACAGGGGAAGGTAGCTATGGCTACACCTTC,CASSFRPTGEGSYGYTF
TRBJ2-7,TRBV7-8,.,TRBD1,TGTGCCAGCAGTAAAAACCGGGACAGGGGGGGCGAGCAGTACTTC,CASSKNRDRGGEQYF
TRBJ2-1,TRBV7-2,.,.,TGTGCCAGCAGCTTAAGTCTGGGTTTGTACGGTGAGCAGTTCTTC,CASSLSLGLYGEQFF
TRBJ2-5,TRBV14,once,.,TGTGCCAGCAGCCAATCGGTCTTTCAAGAGACCCAGTACTTC,CASSQSVFQETQYF
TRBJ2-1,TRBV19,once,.,TGTGCCAGTAGTATTTTAGTGAGCTCCTACAATGAGCAGTTCTTC,CASSILVSSYNEQFF
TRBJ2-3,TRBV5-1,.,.,TGCGCCAGCAGCTTGGACACCACGGTGGGGACAGATACGCAGTATTTT,CASSLDTTVGTDTQYF